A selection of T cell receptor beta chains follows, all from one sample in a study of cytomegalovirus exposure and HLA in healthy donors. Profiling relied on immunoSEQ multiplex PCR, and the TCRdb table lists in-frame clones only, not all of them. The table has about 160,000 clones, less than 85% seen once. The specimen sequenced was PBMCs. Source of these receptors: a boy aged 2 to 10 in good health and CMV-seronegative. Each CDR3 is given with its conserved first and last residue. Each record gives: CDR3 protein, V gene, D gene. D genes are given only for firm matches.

CDR3aa: CASSYSTVRGTDTQYF; v_gene: TRBV6-5; d_gene: .
CDR3aa: CASSSGPGTGNGEKLFF; v_gene: TRBV7-6; d_gene: TRBD1
CDR3aa: CASSAPGSAQETQYF; v_gene: TRBV7-9; d_gene: .
CDR3aa: CATSRNTGKSSYEQYF; v_gene: TRBV15; d_gene: .
CDR3aa: CASSLAEDTQYF; v_gene: TRBV6-1; d_gene: .
CDR3aa: CASSIWTGETQYF; v_gene: TRBV19; d_gene: TRBD1
CDR3aa: CASSLRGVRTDTQYF; v_gene: TRBV5-1; d_gene: .
CDR3aa: CASSLRVSYNEQFF; v_gene: TRBV7-8; d_gene: .
CDR3aa: CASSLGRRMNQPQHF; v_gene: TRBV7-3; d_gene: .
CDR3aa: CASRQGFDSGNTIYF; v_gene: TRBV28; d_gene: .
CDR3aa: CASSHLDRTNTEAFF; v_gene: TRBV4-1; d_gene: TRBD1
CDR3aa: CASSQVSRATGNTIYF; v_gene: TRBV4-1; d_gene: .
CDR3aa: CASSHNHEQFF; v_gene: TRBV27; d_gene: .
CDR3aa: CASSPWTGEAFF; v_gene: TRBV28; d_gene: TRBD1
CDR3aa: CASSPNPRAGGNQPQHF; v_gene: TRBV18; d_gene: .
CDR3aa: CASSFSTGRVGQPQHF; v_gene: TRBV28; d_gene: .
CDR3aa: CASSTWTGVNEQFF; v_gene: TRBV19; d_gene: TRBD1
CDR3aa: CASSSMTGDGYTF; v_gene: TRBV5-1; d_gene: TRBD1
CDR3aa: CASSFFPGNEQFF; v_gene: TRBV19; d_gene: .
CDR3aa: CASSPNQTREGGYEQYF; v_gene: TRBV10-1; d_gene: .
CDR3aa: CASSGTGGFGETQYF; v_gene: TRBV2; d_gene: TRBD1
CDR3aa: CASTSEGAYGYTF; v_gene: TRBV6-6; d_gene: .
CDR3aa: CASSRTQGNTEAFF; v_gene: TRBV7-9; d_gene: .
CDR3aa: CATPGDRIPPRAVIPFF; v_gene: TRBV15; d_gene: .
CDR3aa: CASSEQGYNQPQHF; v_gene: TRBV6-1; d_gene: .
CDR3aa: CASSSIAGEAYNEQFF; v_gene: TRBV7-3; d_gene: TRBD2
CDR3aa: CASSGLLRGTEAFF; v_gene: TRBV4-1; d_gene: .
CDR3aa: CASTNPRTGNTEAFF; v_gene: TRBV19; d_gene: .
CDR3aa: CATSSGQGLDNEQFF; v_gene: TRBV15; d_gene: TRBD1
CDR3aa: CASSGRGEYSPLHF; v_gene: TRBV6-1; d_gene: TRBD1
CDR3aa: CASSLDGGGYTF; v_gene: TRBV27; d_gene: .
CDR3aa: CASSARQGPNNEQFF; v_gene: TRBV7-8; d_gene: TRBD1
CDR3aa: CASSSTGTGVLRGGYTF; v_gene: TRBV5-4; d_gene: TRBD1
CDR3aa: CASSALTGATFGYTF; v_gene: TRBV9; d_gene: TRBD1
CDR3aa: CASSRTSGRQSYNEQFF; v_gene: TRBV28; d_gene: TRBD2
CDR3aa: CASSLSTGTSGNDSLHNEQFF; v_gene: TRBV5-1; d_gene: TRBD2
CDR3aa: CASSPSHPTGSQYF; v_gene: TRBV18; d_gene: .
CDR3aa: CASSARGQLHGYTF; v_gene: TRBV7-9; d_gene: TRBD1
CDR3aa: CASSLDSVEQYF; v_gene: TRBV7-9; d_gene: .
CDR3aa: CASSSLYGQDGYTF; v_gene: TRBV6-5; d_gene: TRBD1
CDR3aa: CSSSLGRDEKLFF; v_gene: TRBV7-9; d_gene: .